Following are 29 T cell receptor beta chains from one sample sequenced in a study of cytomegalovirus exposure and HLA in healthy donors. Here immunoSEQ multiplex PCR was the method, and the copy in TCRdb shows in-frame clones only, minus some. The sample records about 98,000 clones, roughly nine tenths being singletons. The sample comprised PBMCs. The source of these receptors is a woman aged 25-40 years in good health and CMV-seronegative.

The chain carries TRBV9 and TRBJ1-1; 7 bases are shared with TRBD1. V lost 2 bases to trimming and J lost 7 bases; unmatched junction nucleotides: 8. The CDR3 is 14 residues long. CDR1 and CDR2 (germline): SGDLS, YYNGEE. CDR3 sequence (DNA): TGTGCCAGCAGCGTTGACCCCGGGACAGTTGAAGCTTTCTTT. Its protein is CASSVDPGTVEAFF.

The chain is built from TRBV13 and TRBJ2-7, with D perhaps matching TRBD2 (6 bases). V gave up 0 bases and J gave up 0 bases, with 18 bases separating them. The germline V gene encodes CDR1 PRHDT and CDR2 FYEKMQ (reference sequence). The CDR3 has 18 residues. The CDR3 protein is CASSLGRLRAGLSYEQYF. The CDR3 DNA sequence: TGTGCCAGCAGCTTAGGCCGCTTGAGGGCGGGGCTCTCCTACGAGCAGTACTTC.

CDR3 nucleotides: TGTGCCAGCAGCTGGGCCATGAGCACAGATACGCAGTATTTT. Translating it yields CASSWAMSTDTQYF. The chain has TRBV7-8 and TRBJ2-3; no clear D gene. This CDR3 contains 14 residues. Germline V gene lookup returns CDR1 SGHVS and CDR2 FQNEAQ. The V end was cut by 4 bases, the J end by 0 bases, with 8 bases between.

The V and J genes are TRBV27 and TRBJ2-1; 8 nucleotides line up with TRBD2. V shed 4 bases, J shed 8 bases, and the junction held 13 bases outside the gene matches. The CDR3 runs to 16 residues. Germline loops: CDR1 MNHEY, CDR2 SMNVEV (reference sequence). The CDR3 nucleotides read TGTGCCAGCAGTTCACTCGGGGGGGTAGGCGTCGATGAGCAGTTCTTC. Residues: CASSSLGGVGVDEQFF.

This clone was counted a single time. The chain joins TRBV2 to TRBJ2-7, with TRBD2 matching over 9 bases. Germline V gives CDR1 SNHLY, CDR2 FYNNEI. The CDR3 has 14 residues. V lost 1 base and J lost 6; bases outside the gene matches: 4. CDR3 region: CASSEVRTSAEQYF. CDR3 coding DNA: TGTGCCAGCAGTGAAGTGCGGACTAGCGCCGAGCAGTACTTC.

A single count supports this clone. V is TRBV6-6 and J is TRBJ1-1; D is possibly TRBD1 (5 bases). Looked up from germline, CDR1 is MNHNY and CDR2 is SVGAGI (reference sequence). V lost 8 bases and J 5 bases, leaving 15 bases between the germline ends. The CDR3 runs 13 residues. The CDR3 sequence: CASGMIPGTEAFF. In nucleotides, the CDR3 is TGTGCCAGCGGAATGATACCAGGGACTGAAGCTTTCTTT.

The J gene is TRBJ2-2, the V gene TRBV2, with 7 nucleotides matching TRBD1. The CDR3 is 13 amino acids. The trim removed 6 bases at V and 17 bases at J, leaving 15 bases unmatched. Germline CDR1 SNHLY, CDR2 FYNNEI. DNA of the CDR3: TGTGCCAGCAGGGATATGGGACGGACAGGCCCCTTTTTT. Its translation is CASRDMGRTGPFF.

The CDR3 protein is CAGDRGGEQYF. The CDR3 DNA follows: TGTGCTGGGGACAGGGGAGGCGAGCAGTACTTC. The J gene is TRBJ2-7, the V gene TRBV2; 10 nucleotides match TRBD1. The CDR3 spans 11 residues. Germline values: CDR1 SNHLY, CDR2 FYNNEI.

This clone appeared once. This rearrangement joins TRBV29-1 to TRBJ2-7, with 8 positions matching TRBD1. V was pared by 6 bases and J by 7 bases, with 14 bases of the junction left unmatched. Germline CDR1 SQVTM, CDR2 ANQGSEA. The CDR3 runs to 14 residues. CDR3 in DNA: TGCAGCGTCGCGGGACAGGCCGTGATGGGAGAGCAGTACTTC. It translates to CSVAGQAVMGEQYF.

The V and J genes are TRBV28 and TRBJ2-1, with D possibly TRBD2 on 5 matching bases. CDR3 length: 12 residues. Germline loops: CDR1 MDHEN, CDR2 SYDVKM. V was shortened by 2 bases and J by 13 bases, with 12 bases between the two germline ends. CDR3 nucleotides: TGTGCCAGCAGTTTAGACGGAGGAGGTCAGTTCTTC. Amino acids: CASSLDGGGQFF.

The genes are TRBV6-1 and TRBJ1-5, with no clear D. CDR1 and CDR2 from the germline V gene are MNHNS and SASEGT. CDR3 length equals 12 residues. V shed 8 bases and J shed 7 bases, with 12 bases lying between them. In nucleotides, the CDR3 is TGTGCCAGCGGCGAGCGTAGCCAGCCCCAGCATTTT. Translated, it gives CASGERSQPQHF.

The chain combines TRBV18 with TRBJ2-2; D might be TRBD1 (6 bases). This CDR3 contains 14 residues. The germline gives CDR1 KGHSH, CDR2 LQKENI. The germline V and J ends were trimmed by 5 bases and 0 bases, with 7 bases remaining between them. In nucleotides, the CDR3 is TGTGCCAGCTCAGGGACATCGAACACCGGGGAGCTGTTTTTT. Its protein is CASSGTSNTGELFF.

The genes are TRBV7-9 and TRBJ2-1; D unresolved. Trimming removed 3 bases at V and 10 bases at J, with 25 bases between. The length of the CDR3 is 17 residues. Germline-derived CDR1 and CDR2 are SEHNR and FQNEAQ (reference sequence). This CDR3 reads CASSFLAGSPTPLEQFF. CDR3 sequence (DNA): TGTGCCAGCAGCTTTTTGGCTGGTAGCCCCACCCCTCTGGAGCAGTTCTTC. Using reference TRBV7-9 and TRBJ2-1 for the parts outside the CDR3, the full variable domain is DTGVSQNPRHKITKRGQNVTFRCDPISEHNRLYWYRQTLGQGPEFLTYFQNEAQLEKSRLLSDRFSAERPKGSFSTLEIQRTEQGDSAMYLCASSFLAGSPTPLEQFFGPGTRLTVL.

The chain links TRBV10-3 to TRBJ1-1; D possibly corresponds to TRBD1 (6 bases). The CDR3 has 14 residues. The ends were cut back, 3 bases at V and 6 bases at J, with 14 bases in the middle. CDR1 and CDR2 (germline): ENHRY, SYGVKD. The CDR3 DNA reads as TGTGCCATCAGTGAATTCGAAGCAGGGGCTGAAGCTTTCTTT. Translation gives CAISEFEAGAEAFF.

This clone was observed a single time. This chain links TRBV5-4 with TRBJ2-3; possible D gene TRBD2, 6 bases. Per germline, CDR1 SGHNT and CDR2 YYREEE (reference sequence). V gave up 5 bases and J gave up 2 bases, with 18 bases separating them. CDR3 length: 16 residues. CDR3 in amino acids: CASRPYSGGATDTQYF. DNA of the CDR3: TGTGCCAGCAGGCCATATAGCGGTGGGGCCACAGATACGCAGTATTTT.

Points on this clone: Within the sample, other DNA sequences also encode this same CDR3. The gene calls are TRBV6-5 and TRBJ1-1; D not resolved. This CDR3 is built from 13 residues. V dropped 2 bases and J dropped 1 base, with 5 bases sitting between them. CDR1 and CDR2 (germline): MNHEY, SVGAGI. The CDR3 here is CASSYPGNTEAFF. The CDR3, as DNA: TGTGCCAGCAGTTACCCGGGGAACACTGAAGCTTTCTTT.

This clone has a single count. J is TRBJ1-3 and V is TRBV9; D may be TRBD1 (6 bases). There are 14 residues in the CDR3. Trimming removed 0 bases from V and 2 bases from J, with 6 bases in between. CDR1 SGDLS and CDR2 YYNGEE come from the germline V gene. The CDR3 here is CASSVDRAGNTIYF. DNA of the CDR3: TGTGCCAGCAGCGTAGACAGGGCTGGAAACACCATATATTTT.

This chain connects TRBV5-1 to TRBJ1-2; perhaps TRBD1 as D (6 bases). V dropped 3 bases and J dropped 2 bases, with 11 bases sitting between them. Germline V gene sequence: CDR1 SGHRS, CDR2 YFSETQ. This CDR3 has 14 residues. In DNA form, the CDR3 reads TGCGCCAGCAGCTATGACGGACAGAACTATGGCTACACCTTC. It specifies CASSYDGQNYGYTF.

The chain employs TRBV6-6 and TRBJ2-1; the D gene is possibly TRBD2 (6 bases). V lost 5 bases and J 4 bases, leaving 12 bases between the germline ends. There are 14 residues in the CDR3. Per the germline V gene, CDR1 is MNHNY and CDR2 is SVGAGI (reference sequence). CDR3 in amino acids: CASSPSTSYNEQFF. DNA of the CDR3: TGTGCCAGCAGTCCCTCGACTAGTTACAATGAGCAGTTCTTC.

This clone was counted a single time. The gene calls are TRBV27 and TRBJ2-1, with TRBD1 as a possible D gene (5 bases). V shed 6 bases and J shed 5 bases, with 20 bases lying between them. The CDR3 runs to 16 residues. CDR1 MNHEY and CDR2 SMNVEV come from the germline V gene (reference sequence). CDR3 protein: CASSEPSPGQDNEQFF. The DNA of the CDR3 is TGTGCCAGCAGCGAACCATCCCCTGGACAAGACAATGAGCAGTTCTTC.

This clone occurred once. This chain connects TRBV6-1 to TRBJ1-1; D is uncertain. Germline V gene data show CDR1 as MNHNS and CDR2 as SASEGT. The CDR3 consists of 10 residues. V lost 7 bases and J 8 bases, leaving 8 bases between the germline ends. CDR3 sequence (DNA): TGTGCCAGCAACAAACAGGAAGCTTTCTTT. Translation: CASNKQEAFF.

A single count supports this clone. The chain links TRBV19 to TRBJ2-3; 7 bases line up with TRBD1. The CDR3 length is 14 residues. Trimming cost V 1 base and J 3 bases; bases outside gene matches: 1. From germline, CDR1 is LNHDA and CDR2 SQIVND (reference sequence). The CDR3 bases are TGTGCCAGTAGTATAGGACAGGGAACAGATACGCAGTATTTT. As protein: CASSIGQGTDTQYF.

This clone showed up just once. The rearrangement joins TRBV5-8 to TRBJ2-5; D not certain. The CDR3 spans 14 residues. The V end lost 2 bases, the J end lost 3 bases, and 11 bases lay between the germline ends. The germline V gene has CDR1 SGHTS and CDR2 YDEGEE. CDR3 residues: CASSFWQTKETQYF. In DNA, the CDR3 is TGTGCCAGCAGCTTTTGGCAGACAAAAGAGACCCAGTACTTC.

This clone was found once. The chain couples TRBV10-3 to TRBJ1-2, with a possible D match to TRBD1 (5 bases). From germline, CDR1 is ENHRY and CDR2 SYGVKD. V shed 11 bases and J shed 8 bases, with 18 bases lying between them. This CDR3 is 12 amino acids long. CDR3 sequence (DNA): TGTGCCGCTCGGGCCGGGGGTGGCGGCTACACCTTC. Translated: CAARAGGGGYTF.

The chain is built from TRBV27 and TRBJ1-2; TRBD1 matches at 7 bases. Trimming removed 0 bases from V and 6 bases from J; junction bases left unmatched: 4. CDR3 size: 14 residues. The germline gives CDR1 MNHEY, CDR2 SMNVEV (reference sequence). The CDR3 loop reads CASSLSQGGNGYTF. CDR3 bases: TGTGCCAGCAGTTTATCGCAAGGGGGCAATGGCTACACCTTC.

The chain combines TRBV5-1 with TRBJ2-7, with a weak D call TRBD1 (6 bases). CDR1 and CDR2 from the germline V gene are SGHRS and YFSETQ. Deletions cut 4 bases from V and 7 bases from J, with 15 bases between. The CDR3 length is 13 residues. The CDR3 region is CASSAGGLLEQYF. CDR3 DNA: TGCGCCAGCAGCGCTGGGGGCCTCCTGGAGCAGTACTTC.

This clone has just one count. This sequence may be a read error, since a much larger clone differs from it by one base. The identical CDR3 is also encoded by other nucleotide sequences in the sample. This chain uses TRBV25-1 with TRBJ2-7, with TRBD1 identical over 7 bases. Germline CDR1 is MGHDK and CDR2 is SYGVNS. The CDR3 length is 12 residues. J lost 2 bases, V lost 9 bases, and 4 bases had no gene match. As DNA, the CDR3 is TGTGCCAGTAGGGGACAGACCTACGAGCAGTACTTC. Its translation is CASRGQTYEQYF.

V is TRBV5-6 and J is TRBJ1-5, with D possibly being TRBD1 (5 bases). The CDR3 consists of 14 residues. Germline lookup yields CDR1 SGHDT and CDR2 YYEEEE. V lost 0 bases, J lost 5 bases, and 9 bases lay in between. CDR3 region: CASSLARADQPQHF. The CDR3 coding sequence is TGTGCCAGCAGCTTGGCCAGGGCGGATCAGCCCCAGCATTTT.

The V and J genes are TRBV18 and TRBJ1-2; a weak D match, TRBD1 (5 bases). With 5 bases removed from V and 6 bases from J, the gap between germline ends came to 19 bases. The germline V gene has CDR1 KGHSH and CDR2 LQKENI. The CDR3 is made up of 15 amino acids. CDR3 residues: CASSARDSNRDGYTF. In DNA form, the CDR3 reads TGTGCCAGCTCAGCTCGGGACTCCAACCGCGATGGCTACACCTTC. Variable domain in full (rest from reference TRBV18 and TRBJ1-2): NAGVMQNPRHLVRRRGQEARLRCSPMKGHSHVYWYRQLPEEGLKFMVYLQKENIIDESGMPKERFSAEFPKEGPSILRIQQVVRGDSAAYFCASSARDSNRDGYTFGSGTRLTVV.